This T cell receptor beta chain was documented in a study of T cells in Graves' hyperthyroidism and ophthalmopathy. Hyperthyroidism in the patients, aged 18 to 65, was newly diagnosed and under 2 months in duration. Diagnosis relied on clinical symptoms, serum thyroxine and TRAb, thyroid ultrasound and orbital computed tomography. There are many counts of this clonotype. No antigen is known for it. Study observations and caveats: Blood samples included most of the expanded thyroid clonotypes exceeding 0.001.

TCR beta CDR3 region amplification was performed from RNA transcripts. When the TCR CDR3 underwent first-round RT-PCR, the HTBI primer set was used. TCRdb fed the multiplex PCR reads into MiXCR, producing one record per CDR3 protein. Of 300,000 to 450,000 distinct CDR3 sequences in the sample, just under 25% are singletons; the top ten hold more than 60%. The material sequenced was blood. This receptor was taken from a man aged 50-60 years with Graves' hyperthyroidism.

Here the CDR3 reads CASIMSDGRTEAFF. The CDR3 DNA reads as TGTGCCAGCATTATGTCGGACGGGCGAACTGAAGCTTTCTTT. This chain connects TRBV12-3 or TRBV12-4 to TRBJ1-1; D not certain. This CDR3 has 14 amino acids. V was clipped by 7 bases and J by 5 bases, with 17 bases between them.